The clone carrying this T cell receptor (beta chain) was counted only a few times. The record originates from a study of blood T cell repertoires in COVID-19. Authors' methods: Counts of nucleated cells, estimated from reference gene primer amplification, were obtained. Clones were read by immunoSEQ multiplex PCR, and TCRdb kept only the in-frame ones, dropping some. V, J and clone size are those of that table, while D and trimming were read from the DNA. This sample has approximately 180,000 clones, with approximately 85% found just once. CDR1 is SGHRS and CDR2 is YFSETQ in the germline V gene. The CDR3 has 15 residues. V shed 4 bases, J shed 0 bases, and the junction held 7 bases outside the gene matches.

The V gene is TRBV5-1, the J gene TRBJ2-7; 7 nucleotides align to TRBD2. The source is a man in his 60s with acute or convalescent COVID-19. The sample comprised peripheral blood. The CDR3 DNA is TGCGCCAGCAGCCCGTCTGGCGGGAGCTCCTACGAGCAGTACTTC. It specifies CASSPSGGSSYEQYF.